This T cell receptor beta chain emerged from a study of OX40 agonist ivuxolimab in advanced cancers. Study details: Approximately 41% of patients had received prior checkpoint inhibitor therapy.

Assay used: immunoSEQ multiplex PCR; TCRdb lists only in-frame clones, some missing. This sample has over 70,000 clones, with 85% to 90% found just once. Enrollment shut out patients with autoimmune disease history or systemic immunosuppression. Broader study findings: Low levels of normalized T-cell clonal expansion also appeared in some nonresponders.

Germline V gene data show CDR1 as MDHEN and CDR2 as SYDVKM. V lost 6 bases, J lost 8 bases, and 4 bases lay in between. The CDR3 totals 10 residues. On this clone itself: Its specificity is unknown. Other DNA variants within this sample encode the same CDR3.

The V gene is TRBV28, the J gene TRBJ2-2; unclear D gene. The source is an adult with an advanced solid tumor such as melanoma, head and neck, liver or kidney cancer. The sample here was CD4+ or CD8+ T cells sorted from blood, taken in a trial of the OX40 agonist ivuxolimab. The CDR3 spells CASRRGELFF. CDR3 nucleotide sequence: TGTGCCAGCAGGAGGGGGGAGCTGTTTTTT. Filled out from reference TRBV28 and TRBJ2-2, the complete variable domain reads DVKVTQSSRYLVKRTGEKVFLECVQDMDHENMFWYRQDPGLGLRLIYFSYDVKMKEKGDIPEGYSVSREKKERFSLILESASTNQTSMYLCASRRGELFFGEGSRLTVL.